One and the same sample provided the 21 T cell receptor beta chains below, sequenced in a study of blood T cell repertoires in COVID-19. Data came from immunoSEQ multiplex PCR; TCRdb stores just in-frame clones and leaves some out. The repertoire holds about 88,000 clones, about 88% seen once, with about 2.9% in the top ten. Sequences were obtained from peripheral blood. All receptors derive from a woman of 80 years or more with acute or convalescent COVID-19.

The chain combines TRBV5-4 with TRBJ2-2; 9 nucleotides align to TRBD1. Germline assignment: CDR1 SGHNT and CDR2 YYREEE (reference sequence). J lost 1 base, V lost 4 bases, and 2 bases had no gene match. There are 15 residues in the CDR3. CDR3 nucleotides: TGTGCCAGCAGCCAGGGACAGGGGAACACCGGGGAGCTGTTTTTT. It codes for CASSQGQGNTGELFF.

The chain combines TRBV11-3 with TRBJ2-2; 9 bases agree with TRBD2. Looked up from germline, CDR1 is SGHNT and CDR2 is YENEEA. The J segment lost 7 bases and the V segment lost 5 bases, leaving 5 bases of the junction unmatched. This CDR3 is 14 amino acids long. The CDR3 loop reads CASSVSGRDGELFF. The CDR3 nucleotides read TGTGCCAGCAGCGTTAGCGGGAGAGACGGGGAGCTGTTTTTT.

This chain joins TRBV4-3 and TRBJ1-2, with 8 bases that match TRBD1. J gave up 4 bases and V 4 bases, and 11 bases lay outside the gene matches. The CDR3 consists of 16 residues. CDR1 and CDR2 (germline): LGHNA, YSLEER. CDR3 nucleotides: TGCGCCAGCAGCCCGGACAGGGTCCGCGATCCCTATGGCTACACCTTC. Its translation: CASSPDRVRDPYGYTF.

The rearrangement joins TRBV5-8 to TRBJ1-6; D is unclear. Trimming took 6 bases from V and 4 from J, leaving 14 bases between them. CDR3 length equals 15 residues. CDR1 and CDR2 (germline): SGHTS, YDEGEE. CDR3: CASMEGGLYNSPLHF. CDR3 nucleotides: TGTGCCAGCATGGAGGGCGGACTGTATAATTCACCCCTCCACTTT.

The chain is built from TRBV27 and TRBJ1-5, with D hard to call. Germline V gene sequence: CDR1 MNHEY, CDR2 SMNVEV (reference sequence). Deletions cut 2 bases from V and 7 bases from J, with 12 bases between. This CDR3 region has 14 residues. CDR3 DNA sequence: TGTGCCAGCAGTTTAAGGTTGGGGAGCCAGCCCCAGCATTTT. It is translated as CASSLRLGSQPQHF.

A single count supports this clone. The chain employs TRBV18 and TRBJ1-3, with TRBD1 matching over 8 bases. The trim removed 4 bases at V and 4 bases at J, leaving 9 bases unmatched. The CDR3 is 16 amino acids. Germline CDR1 is KGHSH and CDR2 is LQKENI. The CDR3 loop is CASSQPGQANGNTIYF. CDR3 nucleotide sequence: TGTGCCAGCTCACAACCGGGACAGGCGAACGGAAACACCATATATTTT.

This chain connects TRBV28 to TRBJ1-4; D is ambiguous. The CDR3 is 14 amino acids. Trimming left V 2 bases short and J 4 bases short, with 8 bases between. Germline V gene data show CDR1 as MDHEN and CDR2 as SYDVKM. CDR3 nucleotides: TGTGCCAGCAGTTTACCCCCACTTAATGAAAAACTGTTTTTT. Translating gives CASSLPPLNEKLFF.

V usage is TRBV12-5 and J usage is TRBJ2-7; a weak D match, TRBD1 (5 bases). There are 15 residues in the CDR3. Germline loops: CDR1 LGHNT, CDR2 FRNRAP. Deletions cut 1 base from V and 3 bases from J, with 13 bases between. DNA of the CDR3: TGTGCTAGTGGTTTGGGGGGTCCTAGGGGCTACGAGCAGTACTTC. Its translation is CASGLGGPRGYEQYF.

This sequence joins TRBV7-8 and TRBJ2-7; TRBD2 matches at 7 bases. Germline loops: CDR1 SGHVS, CDR2 FQNEAQ. The junction had 9 bases not matched to a gene; V was cut back by 7 bases and J by 6 bases. The CDR3 contains 13 residues. For the CDR3, the DNA is TGTGCCAGCAACCCGGAGCGGGGTGCCGAGCAGTACTTC. It encodes CASNPERGAEQYF.

The rearrangement uses TRBV10-3 and TRBJ2-3; 8 nucleotides match TRBD1. J gave up 3 bases and V 7 bases, and 3 bases lay outside the gene matches. The CDR3 loop spans 13 amino acids. The germline gives CDR1 ENHRY, CDR2 SYGVKD. CDR3 sequence (DNA): TGTGCCATCAATAGACAGGGGACAGATACGCAGTATTTT. Its translation is CAINRQGTDTQYF.

The rearrangement joins TRBV4-2 to TRBJ1-3; no clear D. Germline values: CDR1 LGHNA, CDR2 YNFKEQ. With 0 bases removed from V and 0 bases from J, the gap between germline ends came to 6 bases. The CDR3 sequence is 15 residues long. The CDR3 bases are TGTGCCAGCAGCCAAGAGAGAAGCTCTGGAAACACCATATATTTT. It yields the protein CASSQERSSGNTIYF.

V gene TRBV19 combines with J gene TRBJ2-2, with unresolved D. The CDR3 spans 14 residues. V lost 3 bases, J lost 4 bases, and 9 bases lay in between. CDR1 is LNHDA, CDR2 SQIVND, per germline (reference sequence). The CDR3 sequence: CASSIGEFTGELFF. In DNA form, the CDR3 reads TGTGCCAGTAGTATTGGAGAATTCACCGGGGAGCTGTTTTTT.

This clone has a handful of counts. This chain joins TRBV12-5 and TRBJ1-1; 8 bases match TRBD1. The CDR3 consists of 14 residues. J gave up 5 bases and V 6 bases, and 8 bases lay outside the gene matches. Germline lookup yields CDR1 LGHNT and CDR2 FRNRAP. The CDR3 nucleotides read TGTGCTAGTGGGGTCCAGGGGGCATCTACTGAAGCTTTCTTT. Protein product: CASGVQGASTEAFF.

This chain links TRBV29-1 with TRBJ1-1; 7 bases agree with TRBD1. V lost 7 bases, J lost 6 bases, and 11 bases stayed unmatched. This CDR3 spans 13 amino acids. Germline values: CDR1 SQVTM, CDR2 ANQGSEA. The CDR3 spells CSAGGQANAEAFF. CDR3 DNA sequence: TGCAGCGCCGGAGGACAGGCAAATGCTGAAGCTTTCTTT.

The genes are TRBV5-1 and TRBJ1-5; TRBD1 matches 10 bases. Germline trimming cut 4 bases from V and 7 bases from J; bases unmatched to any gene: 5. The CDR3 covers 14 residues. Germline loops: CDR1 SGHRS, CDR2 YFSETQ. CDR3 loop: CASSLDRGGQPQHF. The CDR3 DNA sequence: TGCGCCAGCAGCCTGGACAGGGGGGGGCAGCCCCAGCATTTT.

V and J are TRBV7-2 and TRBJ1-2; D gene uncertain. Germline V CDR1 and CDR2: SGHTA, FQGNSA. The CDR3 length is 14 residues. V gave up 1 base and J gave up 3 bases, with 9 bases separating them. Here the CDR3 reads CASSLVRADYGYTF. The CDR3 DNA is TGTGCCAGCAGCTTAGTAAGAGCCGACTATGGCTACACCTTC.

The chain links TRBV28 to TRBJ2-3; weak D call: TRBD1 (6 bases). V gave up 6 bases and J gave up 1 base, with 14 bases separating them. This CDR3 spans 15 amino acids. Per the germline V gene, CDR1 is MDHEN and CDR2 is SYDVKM. The CDR3: CASRRQGIRTDTQYF. CDR3 DNA sequence: TGTGCCAGCAGACGTCAGGGGATACGCACAGATACGCAGTATTTT.

V and J are TRBV30 and TRBJ2-3; maybe TRBD2 (5 bases). V was pared by 5 bases and J by 2 bases, with 14 bases between. The CDR3 totals 14 residues. CDR1 is GTSNPN and CDR2 is SVGIG in the germline V gene (reference sequence). The CDR3 region has the DNA TGTGCCTGGCACCTCGGGATGACCACAGATACGCAGTATTTT. Encoded protein: CAWHLGMTTDTQYF.

This sequence joins TRBV9 and TRBJ1-1; D might be TRBD1 (6 bases). Germline values: CDR1 SGDLS, CDR2 YYNGEE. This CDR3 contains 14 residues. The ends were cut back, 2 bases at V and 2 bases at J, with 10 bases in the middle. The CDR3 DNA is TGTGCCAGCAGCGTCGGGGGGCCAAACACTGAAGCTTTCTTT. Residues: CASSVGGPNTEAFF. Variable domain in full (rest from reference TRBV9 and TRBJ1-1): DSGVTQTPKHLITATGQRVTLRCSPRSGDLSVYWYQQSLDQGLQFLIQYYNGEERAKGNILERFSAQQFPDLHSELNLSSLELGDSALYFCASSVGGPNTEAFFGQGTRLTVV.

The chain uses TRBV28 and TRBJ2-3; 8 bases fit TRBD1. CDR1 MDHEN and CDR2 SYDVKM come from the germline V gene. With V trimmed by 5 bases and J by 0 bases, 4 bases remained unmatched. The CDR3 loop spans 15 amino acids. For the CDR3, the DNA is TGTGCCAGCAGTCCGGACAGGGAAAGCACAGATACGCAGTATTTT. Translated, it gives CASSPDRESTDTQYF.

This chain uses TRBV5-6 with TRBJ2-5; 7 bases align to TRBD2. Germline V gene sequence: CDR1 SGHDT, CDR2 YYEEEE. V shed 0 bases and J 1 base; nucleotides not matched to a gene: 6. The CDR3 loop spans 16 amino acids. The CDR3 coding sequence is TGTGCCAGCAGCTTGGCACTTCCGGGGGGCCAAGAGACCCAGTACTTC. Protein product: CASSLALPGGQETQYF.